This T cell receptor (beta chain) is from a study of T cell responses to AZD1222 COVID-19 vaccine. Study-wide findings and caveats: CD4 TCRs associated with vaccination spanned spike, dominating at 160-218 and 743-854.

Germline values: CDR1 GTSNPN, CDR2 SVGIG (reference sequence). V lost 4 bases and J lost 0, with 9 bases in between. This CDR3 is built from 14 residues. This clone was seen just once. What it recognizes is unknown. Generated by immunoSEQ multiplex PCR, the TCRdb table keeps only in-frame clones and is missing some. The sample lists around 180,000 clones, over 70% occurring once. This TCR was sampled from an adult in good health. This material consisted of peripheral blood, taken on day 0 of MenACWY control vaccination. This chain links TRBV30 with TRBJ2-2; D remains ambiguous. For the CDR3, the DNA is TGTGCCTGGATGGTAGGGTCGAACACCGGGGAGCTGTTTTTT. Translated, it gives CAWMVGSNTGELFF.